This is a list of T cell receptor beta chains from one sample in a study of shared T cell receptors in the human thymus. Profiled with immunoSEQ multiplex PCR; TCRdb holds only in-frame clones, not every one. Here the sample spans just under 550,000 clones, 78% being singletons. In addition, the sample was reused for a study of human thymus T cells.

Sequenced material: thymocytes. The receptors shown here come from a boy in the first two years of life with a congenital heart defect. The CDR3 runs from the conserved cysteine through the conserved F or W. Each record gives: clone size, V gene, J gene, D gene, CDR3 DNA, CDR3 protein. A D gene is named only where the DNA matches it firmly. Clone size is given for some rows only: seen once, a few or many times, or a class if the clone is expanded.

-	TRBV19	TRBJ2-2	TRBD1	TGTGCCAGTACTGACAGGGGGAGGGGGGAGCTGTTTTTT	CASTDRGRGELFF
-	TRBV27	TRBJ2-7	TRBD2	TGTGCCAGCAGGGGAAGCGGGACGCCGTCCTACGAGCAGTACTTC	CASRGSGTPSYEQYF
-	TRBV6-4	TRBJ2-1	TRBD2	TGTGCCAGCAGTGACGCCGCGGGAGCGCACTACAATGAGCAGTTCTTC	CASSDAAGAHYNEQFF
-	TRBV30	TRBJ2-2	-	TGTGCCTGGAGTGTATGCAGGGGACCCGGGGAGCTGTTTTTT	CAWSVCRGPGELFF
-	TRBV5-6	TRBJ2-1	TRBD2	TGTGCCAGCAGCTCGCCGGGACTAGCGGCAAGCTCCTACAATGAGCAGTTCTTC	CASSSPGLAASSYNEQFF
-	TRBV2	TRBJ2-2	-	TGTGCCGCCCGGTTCGCGGGGGAGCTGTTTTTT	CAARFAGELFF
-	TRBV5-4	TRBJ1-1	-	TGTGCCAGCAGCTTACGTCAGGTGAACACTGAAGCTTTCTTT	CASSLRQVNTEAFF
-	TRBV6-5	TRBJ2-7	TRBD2	TGTGCCAGCAGTGGCGGGAGTATCACCTACGAGCAGTACTTC	CASSGGSITYEQYF
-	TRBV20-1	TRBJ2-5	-	TGCAGTGCTCCGACGCGGGAGACCCAGTACTTC	CSAPTRETQYF
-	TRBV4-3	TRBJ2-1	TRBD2	TGCGCCAGCAGCCCCCGACTAGCGGGGGCGGGTAATGAGCAGTTCTTC	CASSPRLAGAGNEQFF
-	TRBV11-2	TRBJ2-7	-	TGTGCCAGCAGCTTATGGGCCCTCAAGCGGGCAAGTGAATTCTACGAGCAGTACTTC	CASSLWALKRASEFYEQYF
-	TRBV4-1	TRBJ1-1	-	TGCGCCAGCAGCCCGACCAGTCAGGGGTCTGAAGCTTTCTTT	CASSPTSQGSEAFF
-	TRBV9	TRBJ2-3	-	TGTGCCAGCAAAGGGGGAATGGATACGCAGTATTTT	CASKGGMDTQYF
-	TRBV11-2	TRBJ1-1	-	TGTGCCAGCAGTTACCAACCGGGATCCGGGGACACTGAAGCTTTCTTT	CASSYQPGSGDTEAFF
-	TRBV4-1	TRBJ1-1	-	TGCGCCAGCAGCCAAGATTGGACAGCGAACACTGAAGCTTTCTTT	CASSQDWTANTEAFF
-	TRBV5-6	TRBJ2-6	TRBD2	TGTGCCAGCAGCGTTACTAGCGGGTTTAGCTCTGGGGCCAACGTCCTGACTTTC	CASSVTSGFSSGANVLTF
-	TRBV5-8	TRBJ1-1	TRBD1	TGTGCCAGCAGCTTCCGCCTTGAGGACAGGGGGCTTGCTTTCTTT	CASSFRLEDRGLAFF
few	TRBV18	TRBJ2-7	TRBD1	TGTGCCAGCTCACCGGACAGGGGCTCCTACGAGCAGTACTTC	CASSPDRGSYEQYF
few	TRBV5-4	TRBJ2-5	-	TGTGCCAGCAGCTTGGGTCCCGGCGGGGAGGAGACCCAGTACTTC	CASSLGPGGEETQYF
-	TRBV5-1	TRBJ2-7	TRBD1	TGCGCCAGCAGCTTGATAAGCCCGGCCAATCGAACCGGGACAGGGGGAGGAAAGACCTACGAGCAGTACTTC	CASSLISPANRTGTGGGKTYEQYF
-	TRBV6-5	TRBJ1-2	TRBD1	TGTGCCAGCAGTTCCTGGAGGGACAGCCCCTATGGCTACACCTTC	CASSSWRDSPYGYTF
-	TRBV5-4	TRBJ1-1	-	TGTGCCAGCAGTCCCCAGCCGGGACAAATGAACACTGAAGCTTTCTTT	CASSPQPGQMNTEAFF
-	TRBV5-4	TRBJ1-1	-	TGTGCCAGCAGCTTGGGGCAGGGAATCCCTATGAACACTGAAGCTTTCTTT	CASSLGQGIPMNTEAFF
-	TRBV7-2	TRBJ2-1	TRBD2	TGTGCCAGCAGTACCGGTTGGAGCGGGAGGGCCTGCAATGAGCAGTTCTTC	CASSTGWSGRACNEQFF
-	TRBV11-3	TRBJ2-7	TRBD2	TGTGCCAGCAGCTCCGGGACTAGCGGGTTTGACGAGCAGTACTTC	CASSSGTSGFDEQYF
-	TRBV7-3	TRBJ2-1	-	TGTGCCAGCAGCCCCTGGCCGGGTCCCTACAATGAGCAGTTCTTC	CASSPWPGPYNEQFF
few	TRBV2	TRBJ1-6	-	TGTGCCAGCTCCCACGGGGAGGGGGATAATTCACCCCTCCACTTT	CASSHGEGDNSPLHF
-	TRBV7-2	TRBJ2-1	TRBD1	TGTGCCAGCAGCCCAGTGGGGGACAGGGGGGGACCTCCCTACAATGAGCAGTTCTTC	CASSPVGDRGGPPYNEQFF
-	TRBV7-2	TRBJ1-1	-	TGTGCCAGCAGCCCCCCCGGGGGGACTGAAGCTTTCTTT	CASSPPGGTEAFF
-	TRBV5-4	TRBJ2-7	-	TGTGCCAGCTCATCCTGGGGGGTGGGCTCCTACGAGCAGTACTTC	CASSSWGVGSYEQYF
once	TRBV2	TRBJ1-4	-	TGTGCCAGCAGGGAGTTCGTCAATGAAAAACTGTTTTTT	CASREFVNEKLFF
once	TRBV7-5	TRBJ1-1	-	TGTGTCAGAAGCTTTAAGCCGCCAGCTTTCTTT	CVRSFKPPAFF
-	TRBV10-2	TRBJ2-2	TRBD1	TGCGCCAGCAGTGATTTAGGCAGGGGGCGCGAAGGGGAGCTGTTTTTT	CASSDLGRGREGELFF
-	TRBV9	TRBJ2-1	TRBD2	TGTGCCAGCAGCGAGGCTAGCGGGAGGGGGTCCTACAATGAGCAGTTCTTC	CASSEASGRGSYNEQFF
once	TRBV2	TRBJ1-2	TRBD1	TGTGCCAGCAGCGGGTCTCCCTCTCCCGGGACAGGGAGGCGTGGCTACACCTTC	CASSGSPSPGTGRRGYTF
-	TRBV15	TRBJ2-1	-	TGTGCCACCAGCAGAGATCCAGGCCGTGAGCAGTTCTTC	CATSRDPGREQFF
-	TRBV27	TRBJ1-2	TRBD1	TGTGCCAGCAGTCGACAGGGGCGAGGGGACTATGGCTACACCTTC	CASSRQGRGDYGYTF
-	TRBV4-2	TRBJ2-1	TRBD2	TGTGCCAGCAGCCCCCCCCGTCGGGGACTAGCGGGAGTCCATAGTCATAAGTCCTACAATGAGCAGTTCTTC	CASSPPRRGLAGVHSHKSYNEQFF
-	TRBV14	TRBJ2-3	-	TGTGCCAGCAGCCAAGCCGAGGCGAGGGACACAGATACGCAGTATTTT	CASSQAEARDTDTQYF
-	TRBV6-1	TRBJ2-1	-	TGTGCCAGCAGTGAAGCGGGTAGCGGCCCATCAATCAGAGATGAGCAGTTCTTC	CASSEAGSGPSIRDEQFF
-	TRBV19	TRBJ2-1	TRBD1	TGTGCCAGTAGTGGAGGGACAGGGGCTGAGGGCAATGAGCAGTTCTTC	CASSGGTGAEGNEQFF
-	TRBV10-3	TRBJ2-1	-	TGTGCCATCAGTGATAGGATACAGGGCGGCTACAATGAGCAGTTCTTC	CAISDRIQGGYNEQFF
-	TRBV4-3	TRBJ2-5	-	TGCGCCAGCAGCCAAGGACCTCAAAGAGGGACCCAGTACTTC	CASSQGPQRGTQYF
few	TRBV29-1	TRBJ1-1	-	TGCAGCGCTTGGGGGGGGCTCGGGACCACTGAAGCTTTCTTT	CSAWGGLGTTEAFF
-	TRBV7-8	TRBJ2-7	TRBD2	TGTGCCAGCGGACGAAGGGGACGGCGGGACGGCGGACTAGCGGGGGATACCTACGAGCAGTACTTC	CASGRRGRRDGGLAGDTYEQYF
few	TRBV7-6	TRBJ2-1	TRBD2	TGTGCCAGCAGCTTAGTAGCGGGAGGGAACAATGAGCAGTTCTTC	CASSLVAGGNNEQFF
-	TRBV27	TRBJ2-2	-	TGTGCCAGCAGTTTGAGCGGCGGGGAGCTGTTTTTT	CASSLSGGELFF
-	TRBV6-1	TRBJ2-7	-	TGTGCCAGCAGTGTCGCAGGGGCCTACGAGCAGTACTTC	CASSVAGAYEQYF
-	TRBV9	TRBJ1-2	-	TGTGCCAGCAGCGGGCACAGGGATTGGGGCTATGGCTACACCTTC	CASSGHRDWGYGYTF
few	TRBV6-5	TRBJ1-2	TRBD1	TGTGCCAGCAGATTACTTACAGGGGACTATGGCTACACCTTC	CASRLLTGDYGYTF
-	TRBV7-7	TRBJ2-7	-	TGTGCTAGCAGTCGGACACCCCCCTACGAGCAGTACTTC	CASSRTPPYEQYF
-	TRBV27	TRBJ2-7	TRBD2	TGTGCCAGCAGTCCCCGACTAGCGGGAGGGATCTACGAGCAGTACTTC	CASSPRLAGGIYEQYF
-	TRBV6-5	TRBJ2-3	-	TGTGCCAGCAGTTACCCAGACAGCCCCGATACGCAGTATTTT	CASSYPDSPDTQYF
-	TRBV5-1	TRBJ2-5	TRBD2	TGCGCCAGCAGCTTGGTCCTAGCGGGATTCCACGGGGCCCAAGAGACCCAGTACTTC	CASSLVLAGFHGAQETQYF